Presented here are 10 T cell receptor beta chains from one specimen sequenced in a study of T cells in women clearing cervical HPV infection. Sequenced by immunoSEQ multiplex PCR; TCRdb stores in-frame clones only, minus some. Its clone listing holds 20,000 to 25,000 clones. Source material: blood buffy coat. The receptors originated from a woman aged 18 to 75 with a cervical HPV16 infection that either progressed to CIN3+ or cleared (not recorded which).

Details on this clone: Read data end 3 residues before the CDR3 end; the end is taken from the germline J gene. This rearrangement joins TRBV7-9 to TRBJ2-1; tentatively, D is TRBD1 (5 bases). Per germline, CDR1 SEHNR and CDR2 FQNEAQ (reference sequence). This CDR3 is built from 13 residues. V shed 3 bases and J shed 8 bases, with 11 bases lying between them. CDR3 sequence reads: CASSLVDRDEQFF. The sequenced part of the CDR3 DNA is TGTGCCAGCAGCTTGGTAGACAGAGATGAG.

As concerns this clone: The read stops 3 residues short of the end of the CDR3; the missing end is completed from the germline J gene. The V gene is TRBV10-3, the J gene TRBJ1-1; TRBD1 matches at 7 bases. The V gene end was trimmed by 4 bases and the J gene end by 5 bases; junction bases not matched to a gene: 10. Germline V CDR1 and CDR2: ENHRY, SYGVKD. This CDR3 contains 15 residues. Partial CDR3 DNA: TGTGCCATCAGTGTTCATTCAGGGGGTCGGACTGAA. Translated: CAISVHSGGRTE. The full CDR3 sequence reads CAISVHSGGRTEAFF.

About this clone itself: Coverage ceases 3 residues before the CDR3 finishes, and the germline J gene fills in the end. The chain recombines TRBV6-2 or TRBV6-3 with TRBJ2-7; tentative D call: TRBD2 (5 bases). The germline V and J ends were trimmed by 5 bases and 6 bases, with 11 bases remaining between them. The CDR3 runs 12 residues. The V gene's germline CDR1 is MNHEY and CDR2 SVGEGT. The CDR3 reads CASSLLAAEQYF. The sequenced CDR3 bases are TGTGCCAGCAGTCTCCTAGCTGCCGAG.

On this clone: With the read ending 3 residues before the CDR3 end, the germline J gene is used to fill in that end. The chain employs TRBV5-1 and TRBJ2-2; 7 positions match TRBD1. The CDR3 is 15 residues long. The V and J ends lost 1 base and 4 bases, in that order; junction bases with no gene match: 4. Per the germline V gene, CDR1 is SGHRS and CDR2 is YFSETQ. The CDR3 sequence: CASSLKQGTTGELFF. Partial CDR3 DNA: TGCGCCAGCAGCTTGAAACAGGGGACCACCGGGGAG. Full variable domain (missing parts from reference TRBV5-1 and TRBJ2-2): KAGVTQTPRYLIKTRGQQVTLSCSPISGHRSVSWYQQTPGQGLQFLFEYFSETQRNKGNFPGRFSGRQFSNSRSEMNVSTLELGDSALYLCASSLKQGTTGELFFGEGSRLTVL.

The chain's CDR3 is CASSQWVAGNEQFF. The CDR3 bases that were read are TGTGCCAGCAGCCAATGGGTAGCGGGAAATGAG. The genes are TRBV14 and TRBJ2-1; 8 positions match TRBD2. The CDR3 is cut off 3 residues early in the read; its end comes from the germline J gene. Germline lookup yields CDR1 SGHDN and CDR2 FVKESK. CDR3 length: 14 residues. V dropped 2 bases and J dropped 7; count of bases not matched to a gene: 4.

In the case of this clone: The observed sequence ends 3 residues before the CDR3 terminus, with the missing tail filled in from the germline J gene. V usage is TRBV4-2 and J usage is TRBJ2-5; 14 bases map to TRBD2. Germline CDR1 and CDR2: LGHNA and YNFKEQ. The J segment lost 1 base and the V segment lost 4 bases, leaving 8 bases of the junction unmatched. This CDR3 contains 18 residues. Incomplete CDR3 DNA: TGTGCCAGCAGCCCGCTGGGACTAGCGGGAGTAAGCCAAGAGACC. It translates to CASSPLGLAGVSQET. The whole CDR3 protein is CASSPLGLAGVSQETQYF.

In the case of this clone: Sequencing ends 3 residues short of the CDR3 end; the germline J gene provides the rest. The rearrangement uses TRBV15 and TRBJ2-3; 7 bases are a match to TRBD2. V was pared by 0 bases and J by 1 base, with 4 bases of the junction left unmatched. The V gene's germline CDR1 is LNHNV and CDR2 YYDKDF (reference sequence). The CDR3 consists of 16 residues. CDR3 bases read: TGTGCCACCAGCAGAGAGAGAACTAGCGGCACAGATACG. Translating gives CATSRERTSGTDT. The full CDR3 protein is CATSRERTSGTDTQYF.

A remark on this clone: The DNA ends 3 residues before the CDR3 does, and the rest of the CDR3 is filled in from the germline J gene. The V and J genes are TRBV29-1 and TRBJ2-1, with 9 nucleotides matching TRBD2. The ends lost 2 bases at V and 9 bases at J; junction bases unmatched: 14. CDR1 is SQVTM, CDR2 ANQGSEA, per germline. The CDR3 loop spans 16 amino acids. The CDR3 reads CSVEIRKRGASTEQFF. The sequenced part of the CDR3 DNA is TGCAGCGTTGAAATAAGGAAGCGGGGGGCCTCAACTGAG.

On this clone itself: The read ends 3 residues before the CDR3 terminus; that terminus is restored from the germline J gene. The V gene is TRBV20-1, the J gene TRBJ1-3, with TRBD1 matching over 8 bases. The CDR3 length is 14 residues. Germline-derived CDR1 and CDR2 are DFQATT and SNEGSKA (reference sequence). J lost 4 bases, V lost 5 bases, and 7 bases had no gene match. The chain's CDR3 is CSAGNRGAGNTIYF. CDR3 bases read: TGCAGTGCTGGAAACAGGGGGGCGGGAAACACC.

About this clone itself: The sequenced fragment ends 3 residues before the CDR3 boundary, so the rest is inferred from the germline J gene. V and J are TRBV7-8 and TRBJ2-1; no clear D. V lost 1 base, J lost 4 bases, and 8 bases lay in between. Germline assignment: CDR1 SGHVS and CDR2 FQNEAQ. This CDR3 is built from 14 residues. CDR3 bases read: TGTGCCAGCAGCTTAGGTGGCAAATACAATGAG. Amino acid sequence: CASSLGGKYNE. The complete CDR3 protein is CASSLGGKYNEQFF.